A single sample is the source of the 3 T cell receptor beta chains below, sequenced in a study of CD8 T cells in ankylosing spondylitis. MiXCR was run by TCRdb on the 5' RACE reads, yielding one entry per CDR3 protein. This table has 150,000 to 200,000 distinct CDR3 sequences, over 10% appearing once. Input material: blood, either unsorted or a sorted T cell fraction (not recorded which). The receptors shown here come from a female donor with ankylosing spondylitis or in good health (not recorded which).

This clonotype was seen a few times. V is TRBV5-1 and J is TRBJ2-3; tentatively, D is TRBD1 (6 bases). The V end lost 9 bases, the J end lost 2 bases, and 10 bases lay between the germline ends. The germline V gene has CDR1 SGHRS and CDR2 YFSETQ. The CDR3 loop spans 12 amino acids. CDR3 DNA sequence: TGCGCCACCAGGGGCCCCACAGATACGCAGTATTTT. It translates to CATRGPTDTQYF. Combining the CDR3 with reference TRBV5-1 and TRBJ2-3 gives the whole variable domain KAGVTQTPRYLIKTRGQQVTLSCSPISGHRSVSWYQQTPGQGLQFLFEYFSETQRNKGNFPGRFSGRQFSNSRSEMNVSTLELGDSALYLCATRGPTDTQYFGPGTRLTVL.

The chain carries TRBV4-1 and TRBJ2-3; the match to TRBD2 covers 12 bases. Germline CDR1 is MGHRA and CDR2 is YSYEKL. Germline trimming cut 5 bases from V and 4 bases from J; bases unmatched to any gene: 22. The CDR3 has 21 amino acids. CDR3 residues: CASSGRGLAGGPFYSADTQYF. CDR3 DNA sequence: TGCGCCAGCAGCGGAAGGGGCCTAGCGGGAGGGCCCTTCTACTCCGCAGATACGCAGTATTTT.

A few counts support this clonotype. The chain couples TRBV6-1 to TRBJ1-1; weak D call: TRBD1 (6 bases). Trimming took 6 bases from V and 0 from J, leaving 14 bases between them. Per germline, CDR1 MNHNS and CDR2 SASEGT. The CDR3 loop spans 15 amino acids. The CDR3: CASSHGGGMNTEAFF. CDR3 nucleotides: TGTGCCAGCAGCCACGGGGGGGGCATGAACACTGAAGCTTTCTTT.